The 3 T cell receptor beta chains below were found in one sample sequenced in a study of breast tumors, draining lymph nodes, adjacent tissues. TCRdb fed the multiplex PCR reads into MiXCR, producing one record per CDR3 protein. The table has approximately 300,000 distinct CDR3 sequences, around 31% seen once. The lymph nodes were axillary draining lymph nodes from breast cancer patients. Sequenced input: axillary lymph node tissue. The receptors come from a female donor with breast cancer. Some clones in this sample may be carry-over from other donors' samples.

As to this clonotype: As the CDR3 is not closed by the conserved phenylalanine or tryptophan, this likely results from a read error. The limits of the CDR3 on the DNA are not certain, so only TCRdb's listed CDR3 is given. The chain recombines TRBV14 with TRBJ2-2. Germline assignment: CDR1 SGHDN and CDR2 FVKESK. The CDR3 spans 8 amino acids, including both terminal residues. The CDR3 sequence: CASSQLVY.

This clonotype was detected ten times or more. The chain joins TRBV20-1 to TRBJ2-1, with D unresolved. V was clipped by 7 bases and J by 0 bases, with 19 bases between them. The CDR3 runs 16 residues. The germline V gene encodes CDR1 DFQATT and CDR2 SNEGSKA (reference sequence). Written as DNA, the CDR3 is TGCAGTGGGGCACCTGAACCGAAGCGCTCCTACAATGAGCAGTTCTTC. It is translated as CSGAPEPKRSYNEQFF.

This clonotype has ten or more counts. CDR3 coding DNA: TGTGCCAGCAGTTACTTCGGGGGCTCCTACGAGCAGTACTTC. Translated: CASSYFGGSYEQYF. This chain connects TRBV6-5 to TRBJ2-7, with D perhaps TRBD2 (6 bases). Trimming left V 1 base short and J 0 bases short, with 7 bases between. The CDR3 contains 14 residues. CDR1 and CDR2 from the germline V gene are MNHEY and SVGAGI.